One T cell receptor (beta chain) is described in this entry. Antigen unknown. This sample was taken from a study of fetal regulatory T cell absence and autoimmunity. Study as a whole: Without clinical diabetes, IPEX patients showed exocrine pancreas autoimmunity. Findings of the study overall: The oligoclonal enrichment was interpreted as supporting antigen-driven pancreatic autoimmunity before birth in IPEX syndrome.

Profiled with immunoSEQ multiplex PCR; TCRdb holds only in-frame clones, not every one. This sample carries 46,000 or so clones, roughly 80% of them seen once, and the ten largest clones take roughly 0.37%. This clonotype was sampled from a newborn boy with IPEX syndrome. Sequences were obtained from cord blood.

The CDR3 DNA reads TGTGCCAGCAGCCAAGTTGGCACAGATACGCAGTATTTT. Its protein product is CASSQVGTDTQYF. The V call is TRBV4-2, the J call TRBJ2-3; D is unresolved. Germline CDR1 is LGHNA and CDR2 is YNFKEQ. With 1 base removed from V and 1 base from J, the gap between germline ends came to 3 bases. This CDR3 is 13 amino acids long.